This T cell receptor beta chain is drawn from a study of cytomegalovirus exposure and HLA in healthy donors. The CDR3 is 15 residues long. The J segment lost 1 base and the V segment lost 5 bases, leaving 5 bases of the junction unmatched. Germline assignment: CDR1 LNHDA and CDR2 SQIVND (reference sequence). A note on this clone: Its target is not known.

The PCR contained 60 Vbeta and 13 Jbeta primers. Sequenced by immunoSEQ multiplex PCR; TCRdb stores in-frame clones only, minus some. This sample's table reports about 120,000 clones. Study conclusions and caveats: Specificity for CMV antigens was confirmed in vitro for a few of the CMV-associated chains.

The clonotype was recovered from a man aged 18 to 30 in good health and CMV-seronegative. The sample consisted of PBMCs. V and J are TRBV19 and TRBJ2-7, with 10 bases lining up with TRBD1. The CDR3 reads CASSGDRGPSYEQYF. In DNA, the CDR3 is TGTGCCAGTAGTGGGGACAGGGGCCCTTCCTACGAGCAGTACTTC.